This TCR beta chain was observed in a study of shared clonotypes between healthy human individuals. Overall study: Researchers assigned three CD4 naive, three CD4 memory, two CD8 naive and one CD8 memory plate to each donor.

Terminally differentiated effector memory CD45RA+ cells were excluded by CCR7 positive selection of CD45RO-negative cells. Sequencing was performed with immunoSEQ multiplex PCR; in TCRdb, only in-frame clones are kept and a portion is missing. This table has around 600,000 clones, about 95% appearing once. This clone was recorded once. One end of the junction does not line up with germline, which may come from a read error. The specimen sequenced was naive CD8+ T cells sorted from blood. This receptor was obtained from a woman aged 25-40 years in good health.

CDR3: CASSLAVTVEF. CDR3 DNA sequence: TGTGCCAGCAGCTTGGCCGTGACAGTAGAATTC. The chain employs TRBV5-6 and TRBJ2-7; D perhaps matches TRBD1 (5 bases). CDR1 is SGHDT and CDR2 is YYEEEE in the germline V gene. The CDR3 sequence is 11 residues long.